The 21 T cell receptor beta chains below were found in one sample sequenced in a study of spatial heterogeneity in lung cancer. Study conclusions and caveats: Within tumors, counts of expanded alpha and beta TCRs tracked tumor mutation counts.

No antigen has been identified for these receptors. Time point of the sample: sample taken at primary tumor resection. TCRdb recomputed calls from the 5' RACE reads with MiXCR, one row per CDR3 protein. This table has about 5,600 distinct CDR3 sequences, around 8.3% appearing once. The starting material was lung tumor tissue, obtained at surgery. The receptors were sampled from a female donor with early-stage non-small cell lung cancer.

Sample share makes this clonotype medium-sized. Little can be read into the size of this beta chain, an off-target read in a library designed for alpha chains. The rearrangement uses TRBV20-1 and TRBJ2-3, with 10 positions matching TRBD2. The V and J ends lost 6 bases and 2 bases, in that order; junction bases with no gene match: 5. The CDR3 spans 14 residues. Looked up from germline, CDR1 is DFQATT and CDR2 is SNEGSKA (reference sequence). In DNA form, the CDR3 reads TGCAGTGCGATAGCGGGAGGTTTCACAGATACGCAGTATTTT. This encodes CSAIAGGFTDTQYF.

By share of the sample, this clonotype is medium-sized. This beta chain appears as a stray read in a library generated for alpha chains; its size is not informative. The chain is built from TRBV6-4 and TRBJ2-2; weak D call: TRBD2 (5 bases). Germline lookup yields CDR1 MRHNA and CDR2 SNTAGT. The CDR3 spans 14 residues. Trimming took 7 bases from V and 7 from J, leaving 16 bases between them. CDR3 sequence (DNA): TGTGCCAGCAATCCTAGCCCGGGGATCGGGGAGCTGTTTTTT. Translation gives CASNPSPGIGELFF.

This clonotype was counted many times. Since it is a stray read in a library aimed at alpha chains, this beta chain has a size that is not meaningful. The genes are TRBV6-1 and TRBJ2-1; no clear D gene. This CDR3 is 13 amino acids long. Germline V gene data show CDR1 as MNHNS and CDR2 as SASEGT. V was trimmed by 0 bases and J by 9 bases, leaving 9 bases between them. CDR3 sequence: CASSEATFGEQFF. The CDR3 nucleotides are TGTGCCAGCAGTGAAGCCACTTTTGGTGAGCAGTTCTTC.

Note on this clonotype: Found in a library prepared for alpha chains, this beta chain is an off-target read, and its abundance has little meaning. This sequence joins TRBV3-1 and TRBJ2-1; D may be TRBD2 (5 bases). Germline loops: CDR1 LGHDT, CDR2 YNNKEL (reference sequence). Trimming pared 5 bases from V and 2 bases from J, leaving 25 bases between. The CDR3 length is 19 residues. CDR3 coding DNA: TGTGCCAGCAGCTCAAAGGCCCCAACCCCTGGAGGAACCTACAATGAGCAGTTCTTC. Residues: CASSSKAPTPGGTYNEQFF.

As for this clonotype: For a library built for alpha chains, this beta chain is a stray read; little rests on its size. The chain has TRBV6-5 and TRBJ1-2; 12 positions match TRBD1. The ends lost 1 base at V and 5 bases at J; junction bases unmatched: 11. This CDR3 is 18 amino acids long. CDR1 is MNHEY, CDR2 SVGAGI, per germline. This chain's CDR3 is CASSYLGTGGPTGYGYTF. The CDR3 bases are TGTGCCAGCAGTTACTTAGGGACAGGGGGCCCAACTGGGTATGGCTACACCTTC.

This clonotype has a count of ten or more. This beta chain slipped into a library made for alpha chains as a stray read, so its size is not meaningful. The chain couples TRBV29-1 to TRBJ2-7; TRBD1 matches 8 bases. The V and J ends lost 4 bases and 2 bases, in that order; junction bases with no gene match: 4. The CDR3 is made up of 13 amino acids. Germline V gene sequence: CDR1 SQVTM, CDR2 ANQGSEA. The CDR3: CSVGTGGAYEQYF. CDR3 DNA: TGCAGCGTTGGAACAGGGGGTGCCTACGAGCAGTACTTC.

Many counts were recorded for this clonotype. This beta chain represents an off-target read in a library built for alpha chains; its size is of limited meaning. The gene calls are TRBV29-1 and TRBJ1-1; D unclear. V lost 2 bases, J lost 4 bases, and 11 bases lay in between. Looked up from germline, CDR1 is SQVTM and CDR2 is ANQGSEA. The CDR3 covers 13 residues. The CDR3 sequence is CSVESQKGTEAFF. CDR3 bases: TGCAGCGTTGAATCACAGAAGGGCACTGAAGCTTTCTTT.

This clonotype is judged medium-sized. In a library made to pick up alpha chains, this beta chain is a stray read with a size that means little. The chain has TRBV6-1 and TRBJ1-5, with D hard to call. Trimming stripped 4 bases from V and 1 base from J, with 11 bases between. Looked up from germline, CDR1 is MNHNS and CDR2 is SASEGT. The CDR3 sequence is 15 residues long. CDR3 nucleotides: TGTGCCAGCAGTGGACCCGACCCAAGCAATCAGCCCCAGCATTTT. Protein product: CASSGPDPSNQPQHF.

The table lists this clonotype with many counts. Because this beta chain is a stray read in a library intended to capture alpha chains, its abundance should not be given much weight. The chain joins TRBV20-1 to TRBJ1-3, with D unresolved. Germline CDR1 reads DFQATT; CDR2 reads SNEGSKA (reference sequence). Trimming removed 3 bases from V and 0 bases from J, with 9 bases in between. The CDR3 sequence is 14 residues long. This chain's CDR3 is CSASDRRSGNTIYF. CDR3 nucleotides: TGCAGTGCTAGCGACCGCCGCTCTGGAAACACCATATATTTT.

In its sample, this clonotype is medium-sized (0.01 to 0.1%). This beta chain is an off-target read within a library intended for alpha chains, so its frequency means little. The chain joins TRBV28 to TRBJ1-2, with a possible D match to TRBD1 (5 bases). Germline V CDR1 and CDR2: MDHEN, SYDVKM. CDR3 size: 15 residues. V lost 3 bases, J lost 3 bases, and 14 bases lay in between. The CDR3 reads CASSFGRAGDYGYTF. The CDR3, as DNA: TGTGCCAGCAGTTTTGGTAGGGCGGGGGACTATGGCTACACCTTC.

Ten or more counts support this clonotype. This beta chain is off target for a library built for alpha chains, so its abundance means little. V usage is TRBV2 and J usage is TRBJ2-7; D ambiguous. V gave up 2 bases and J gave up 6 bases, with 11 bases separating them. The CDR3 length is 13 residues. Germline V gene sequence: CDR1 SNHLY, CDR2 FYNNEI. The CDR3 here is CASSEWTTTEQYF. CDR3 in DNA: TGTGCCAGCAGTGAATGGACCACCACCGAGCAGTACTTC.

This clonotype was found many times. Being off target in a library aimed at alpha chains, this beta chain has a size of little meaning. The chain couples TRBV5-4 to TRBJ2-3; no firm D call. CDR1 and CDR2 from the germline V gene are SGHNT and YYREEE (reference sequence). The CDR3 has 16 amino acids. The germline V and J ends were trimmed by 0 bases and 0 bases, with 11 bases remaining between them. The CDR3 region has the DNA TGTGCCAGCAGCTTGGTCAAGGCTACTAGCACAGATACGCAGTATTTT. Translated: CASSLVKATSTDTQYF.

The table lists this clonotype with many counts. This beta chain appears as a stray read in a library generated for alpha chains; its size is not informative. The chain carries TRBV4-3 and TRBJ2-7; D is uncertain. Trimming shortened V by 4 bases and J by 1 base, and 14 bases separated the two germline ends. CDR3 size: 15 residues. From germline, CDR1 is LGHNA and CDR2 YSLEER. CDR3 region: CASSRTHGFSYEQYF. The CDR3 DNA reads TGCGCCAGCAGCCGGACCCATGGCTTTTCCTACGAGCAGTACTTC.

This clonotype is termed medium-sized. This beta chain appears as a stray read in a library generated for alpha chains; its size is not informative. V usage is TRBV2 and J usage is TRBJ1-1; maybe TRBD1 (5 bases). V lost 6 bases and J 2 bases, leaving 10 bases between the germline ends. CDR1 is SNHLY and CDR2 is FYNNEI in the germline V gene. The CDR3 has 13 amino acids. The CDR3 DNA is TGTGCCAGCAGGTCGACAGTCAACACTGAAGCTTTCTTT. It translates to CASRSTVNTEAFF.

This clonotype was recorded at least ten times. This beta chain turned up in a library designed for alpha chains; as an off-target read, its abundance says little. The V and J genes are TRBV12-3 or TRBV12-4 and TRBJ2-2; D not certain. Trimming removed 6 bases from V and 7 bases from J, with 12 bases in between. The CDR3 contains 13 residues. CDR3 DNA: TGTGCCAGCAGGGGTATGGGGAACGGGGAGCTGTTTTTT. It specifies CASRGMGNGELFF.

This clonotype was counted many times. With the library built for alpha chains, this beta chain is off target and its frequency is not meaningful. The chain carries TRBV7-2 and TRBJ2-1, with D perhaps being TRBD1 or TRBD2 (6 bases each). Germline V gene lookup returns CDR1 SGHTA and CDR2 FQGNSA. This CDR3 has 15 amino acids. Trimming pared 5 bases from V and 7 bases from J, leaving 18 bases between. CDR3 residues: CASSPSWGAVNEQFF. CDR3 sequence (DNA): TGTGCCAGCAGCCCCTCGTGGGGGGCAGTAAATGAGCAGTTCTTC.

In its sample, this clonotype was seen many times. This beta chain turned up in a library designed for alpha chains; as an off-target read, its abundance says little. J is TRBJ1-1 and V is TRBV6-5; 9 nucleotides align to TRBD1. V lost 6 bases and J lost 1; bases outside the gene matches: 9. The CDR3 runs 16 residues. CDR1 and CDR2 (germline): MNHEY, SVGAGI. CDR3 DNA: TGTGCCAGCAGATCCGGACAGGGGCTATCGAACACTGAAGCTTTCTTT. Protein sequence: CASRSGQGLSNTEAFF.

This clonotype was seen at least ten times. A junction end diverges from the germline sequence, so it may reflect a read error. Since the library was made to target alpha chains, this beta chain is a stray read and its abundance is not meaningful. The J gene is TRBJ2-1, the V gene TRBV7-7; TRBD2 aligns across 7 bases. The length of the CDR3 is 14 residues. Germline V gene lookup returns CDR1 SSHAT and CDR2 FNYEAQ (reference sequence). In DNA, the CDR3 is TGTGCTAGCAGCTTAGAGGCGGGAGTCGGTGAGCAGTTCTTC. It codes for CASSLEAGVGEQFF.

This clonotype is termed medium-sized. A library prepared for alpha chains yielded this beta chain as an off-target read; its size is of little meaning. This rearrangement joins TRBV4-2 to TRBJ1-2; 9 nucleotides match TRBD1. Germline V gene data show CDR1 as LGHNA and CDR2 as YNFKEQ. Trimming removed 1 base from V and 5 bases from J; junction bases left unmatched: 11. The CDR3 covers 17 residues. The CDR3 here is CASSQVTATGGNYGYTF. The CDR3 coding sequence is TGTGCCAGCAGCCAAGTTACTGCGACAGGGGGTAATTATGGCTACACCTTC.

This clonotype was observed a few times. The size of this beta chain means little, since it is a stray read in a library made for alpha chains. This chain links TRBV7-8 with TRBJ2-1; D may be TRBD1 (6 bases). Germline CDR1 SGHVS, CDR2 FQNEAQ. Trimming stripped 1 base from V and 7 bases from J, with 17 bases between. CDR3 length: 16 amino acids. The chain's CDR3 is CASSLGYPRGRNEQFF. CDR3 bases: TGTGCCAGCAGCTTAGGCTACCCCAGGGGAAGGAATGAGCAGTTCTTC.

This clonotype appeared many times. The library was prepared for alpha chains; this beta chain is a stray read, so its frequency means little. The V and J genes are TRBV29-1 and TRBJ2-1; tentative D call: TRBD1 (5 bases). The germline CDR1 and CDR2 sequences are SQVTM and ANQGSEA. The V gene lost 3 bases and the J gene lost 0 bases, with 12 bases spanning the gap. This CDR3 comprises 15 residues. Here the CDR3 reads CSVDDTGISYNEQFF. The CDR3 DNA reads TGCAGCGTTGACGATACAGGAATCTCCTACAATGAGCAGTTCTTC.